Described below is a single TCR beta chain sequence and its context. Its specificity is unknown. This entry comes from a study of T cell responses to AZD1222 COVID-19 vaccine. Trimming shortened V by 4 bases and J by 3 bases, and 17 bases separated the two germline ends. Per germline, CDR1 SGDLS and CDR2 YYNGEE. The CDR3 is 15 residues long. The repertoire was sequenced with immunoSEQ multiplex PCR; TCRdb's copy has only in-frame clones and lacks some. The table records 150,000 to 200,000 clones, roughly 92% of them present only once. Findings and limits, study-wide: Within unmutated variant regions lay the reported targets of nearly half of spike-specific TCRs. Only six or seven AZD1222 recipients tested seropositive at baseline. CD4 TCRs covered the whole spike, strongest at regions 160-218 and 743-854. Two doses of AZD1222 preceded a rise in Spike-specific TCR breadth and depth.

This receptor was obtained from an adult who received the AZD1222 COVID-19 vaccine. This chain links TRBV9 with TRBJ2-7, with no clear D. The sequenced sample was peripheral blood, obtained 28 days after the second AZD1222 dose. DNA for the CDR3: TGTGCCAGCAGCCAGAATCCAACTACCCACTACGAGCAGTACTTC. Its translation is CASSQNPTTHYEQYF.